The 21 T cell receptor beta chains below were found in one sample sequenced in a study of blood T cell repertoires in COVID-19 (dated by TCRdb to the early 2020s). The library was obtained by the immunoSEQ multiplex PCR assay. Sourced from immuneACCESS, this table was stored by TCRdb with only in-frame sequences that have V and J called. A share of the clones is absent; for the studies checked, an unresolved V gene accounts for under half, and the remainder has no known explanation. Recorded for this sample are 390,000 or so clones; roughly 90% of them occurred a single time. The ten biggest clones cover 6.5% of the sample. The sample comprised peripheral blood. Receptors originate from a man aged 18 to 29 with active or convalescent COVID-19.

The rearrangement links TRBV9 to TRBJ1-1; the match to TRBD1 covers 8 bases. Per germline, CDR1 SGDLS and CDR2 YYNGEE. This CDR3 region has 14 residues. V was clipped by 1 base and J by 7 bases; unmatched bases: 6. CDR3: CASSVWDRTNEAFF. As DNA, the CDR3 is TGTGCCAGCAGCGTATGGGACAGGACGAATGAAGCTTTCTTT.

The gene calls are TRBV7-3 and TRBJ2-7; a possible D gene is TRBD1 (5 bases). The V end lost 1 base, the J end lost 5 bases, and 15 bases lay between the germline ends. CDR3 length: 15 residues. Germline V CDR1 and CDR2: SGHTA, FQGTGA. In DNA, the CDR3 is TGTGCCAGCAGCTTAAGGAGCCAGGGTCGGGACGAGCAGTACTTC. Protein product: CASSLRSQGRDEQYF. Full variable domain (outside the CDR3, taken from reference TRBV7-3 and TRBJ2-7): GAGVSQTPSNKVTEKGKYVELRCDPISGHTALYWYRQSLGQGPEFLIYFQGTGAADDSGLPNDRFFAVRPEGSVSTLKIQRTERGDSAVYLCASSLRSQGRDEQYFGPGTRLTVT.

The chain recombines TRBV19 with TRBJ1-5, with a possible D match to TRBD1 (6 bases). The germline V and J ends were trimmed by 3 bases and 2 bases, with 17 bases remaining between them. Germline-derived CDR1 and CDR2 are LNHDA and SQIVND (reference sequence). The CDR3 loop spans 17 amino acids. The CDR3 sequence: CASSIQDRFLGNQPQHF. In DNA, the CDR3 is TGTGCCAGTAGTATTCAAGACAGGTTCTTGGGCAATCAGCCCCAGCATTTT.

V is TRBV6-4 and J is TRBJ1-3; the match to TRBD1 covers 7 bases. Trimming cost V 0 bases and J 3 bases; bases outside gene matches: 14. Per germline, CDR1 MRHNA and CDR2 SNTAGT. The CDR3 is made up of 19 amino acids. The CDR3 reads CASSDSSTGTARNGNTIYF. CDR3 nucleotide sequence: TGTGCCAGCAGTGACTCATCTACCGGGACAGCCAGAAATGGAAACACCATATATTTT.

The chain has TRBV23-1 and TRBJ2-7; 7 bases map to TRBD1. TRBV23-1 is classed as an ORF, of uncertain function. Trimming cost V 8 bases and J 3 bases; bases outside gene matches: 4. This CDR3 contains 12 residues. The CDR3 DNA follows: TGCGCCAGCCGGGGACAGATCTACGAGCAGTACTTC. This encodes CASRGQIYEQYF.

CDR3: CASNSFQGGEQFF. The CDR3 region has the DNA TGTGCCAGTAATTCTTTCCAGGGAGGTGAGCAGTTCTTC. This chain uses TRBV19 with TRBJ2-1; D perhaps matches TRBD2 (6 bases). The CDR3 sequence is 13 residues long. Between the trimmed V and J ends, which lost 7 bases and 9 bases, there was a span of 16 bases. Germline CDR1 is LNHDA and CDR2 is SQIVND (reference sequence).

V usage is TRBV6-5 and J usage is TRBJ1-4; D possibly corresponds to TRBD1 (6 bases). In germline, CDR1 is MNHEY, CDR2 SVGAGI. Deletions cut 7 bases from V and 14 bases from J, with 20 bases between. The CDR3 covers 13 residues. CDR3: CASIDSLPGHLFF. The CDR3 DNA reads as TGTGCCAGCATCGATTCCTTGCCGGGACACCTGTTTTTT.

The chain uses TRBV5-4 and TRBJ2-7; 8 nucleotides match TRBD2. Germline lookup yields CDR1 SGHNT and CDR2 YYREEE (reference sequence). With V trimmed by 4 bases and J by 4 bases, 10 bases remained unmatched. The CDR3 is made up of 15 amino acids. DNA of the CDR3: TGTGCCAGCAGCCCGAGTGACGGGGGGGATTACGAGCAGTACTTC. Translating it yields CASSPSDGGDYEQYF.

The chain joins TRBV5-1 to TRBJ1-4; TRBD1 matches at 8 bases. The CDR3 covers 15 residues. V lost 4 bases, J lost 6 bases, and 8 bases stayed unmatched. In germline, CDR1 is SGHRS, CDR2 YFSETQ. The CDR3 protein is CASSPSGTGYEKLFF. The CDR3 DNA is TGCGCCAGCAGCCCATCCGGGACAGGCTATGAAAAACTGTTTTTT.

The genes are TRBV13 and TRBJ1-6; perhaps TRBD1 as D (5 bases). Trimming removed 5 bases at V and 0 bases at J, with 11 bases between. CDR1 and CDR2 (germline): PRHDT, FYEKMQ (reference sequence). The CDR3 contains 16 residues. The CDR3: CASSPRVNSYNSPLHF. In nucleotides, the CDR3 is TGTGCCAGCAGCCCCAGGGTTAACTCCTATAATTCACCCCTCCACTTT.

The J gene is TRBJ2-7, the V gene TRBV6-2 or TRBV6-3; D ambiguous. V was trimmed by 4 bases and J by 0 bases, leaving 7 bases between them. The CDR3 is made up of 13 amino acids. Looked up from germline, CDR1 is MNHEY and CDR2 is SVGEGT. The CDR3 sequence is CASSFQNSYEQYF. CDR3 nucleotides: TGTGCCAGCAGTTTTCAGAACTCCTACGAGCAGTACTTC.

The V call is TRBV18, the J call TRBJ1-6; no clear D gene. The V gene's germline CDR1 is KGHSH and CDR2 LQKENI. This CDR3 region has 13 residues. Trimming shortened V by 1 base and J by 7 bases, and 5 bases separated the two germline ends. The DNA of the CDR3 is TGTGCCAGCTCACCACTACTGAATTCACCCCTCCACTTT. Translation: CASSPLLNSPLHF.

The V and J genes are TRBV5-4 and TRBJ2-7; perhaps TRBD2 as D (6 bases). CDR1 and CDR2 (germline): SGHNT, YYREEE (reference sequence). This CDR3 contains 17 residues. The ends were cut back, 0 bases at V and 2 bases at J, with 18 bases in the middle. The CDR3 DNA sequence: TGTGCCAGCAGCTTGGGGGGGGAAGGCCTGCCCCCCTACGAGCAGTACTTC. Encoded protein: CASSLGGEGLPPYEQYF. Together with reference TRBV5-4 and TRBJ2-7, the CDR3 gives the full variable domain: ETGVTQSPTHLIKTRGQQVTLRCSSQSGHNTVSWYQQALGQGPQFIFQYYREEENGRGNFPPRFSGLQFPNYSSELNVNALELDDSALYLCASSLGGEGLPPYEQYFGPGTRLTVT.

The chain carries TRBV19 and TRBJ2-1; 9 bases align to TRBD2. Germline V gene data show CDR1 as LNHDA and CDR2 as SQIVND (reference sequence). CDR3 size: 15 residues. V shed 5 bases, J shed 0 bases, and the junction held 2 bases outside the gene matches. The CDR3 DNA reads TGTGCCAGTAGTGCGGGAGGGAGCTCCTACAATGAGCAGTTCTTC. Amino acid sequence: CASSAGGSSYNEQFF. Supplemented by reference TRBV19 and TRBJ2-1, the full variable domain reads DGGITQSPKYLFRKEGQNVTLSCEQNLNHDAMYWYRQDPGQGLRLIYYSQIVNDFQKGDIAEGYSVSREKKESFPLTVTSAQKNPTAFYLCASSAGGSSYNEQFFGPGTRLTVL.

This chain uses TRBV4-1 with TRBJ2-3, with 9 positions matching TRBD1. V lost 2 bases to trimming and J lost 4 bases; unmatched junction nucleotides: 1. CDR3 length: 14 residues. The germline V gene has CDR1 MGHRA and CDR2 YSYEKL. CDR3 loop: CASSQTGGPDTQYF. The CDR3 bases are TGCGCCAGCAGCCAAACAGGGGGCCCAGATACGCAGTATTTT.

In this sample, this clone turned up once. CDR3 sequence: CASSIRGNSPLHF. The CDR3 nucleotides read TGTGCCAGTAGTATTCGGGGGAATTCACCCCTCCACTTT. The V call is TRBV19, the J call TRBJ1-6; D is possibly TRBD1 (5 bases). Germline assignment: CDR1 LNHDA and CDR2 SQIVND (reference sequence). V was cut by 3 bases and J by 7 bases, with 7 bases left in between. This CDR3 comprises 13 residues.

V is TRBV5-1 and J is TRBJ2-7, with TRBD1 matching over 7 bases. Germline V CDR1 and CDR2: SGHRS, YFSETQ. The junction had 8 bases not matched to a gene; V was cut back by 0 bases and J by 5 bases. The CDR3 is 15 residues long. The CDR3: CASSLEGTASHEQYF. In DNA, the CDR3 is TGCGCCAGCAGCTTGGAGGGGACAGCGTCCCACGAGCAGTACTTC.

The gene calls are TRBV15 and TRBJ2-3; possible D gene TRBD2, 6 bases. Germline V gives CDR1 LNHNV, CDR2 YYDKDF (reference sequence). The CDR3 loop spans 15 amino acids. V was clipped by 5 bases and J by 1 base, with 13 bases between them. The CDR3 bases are TGTGCCACCAGCGGAAAGGGACTTCGCACAGATACGCAGTATTTT. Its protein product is CATSGKGLRTDTQYF.

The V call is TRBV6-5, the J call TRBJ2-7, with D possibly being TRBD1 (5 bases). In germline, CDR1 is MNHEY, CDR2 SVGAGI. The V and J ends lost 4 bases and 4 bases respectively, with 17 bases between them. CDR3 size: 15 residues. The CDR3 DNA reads TGTGCCAGCAGTTCCACTTCAGGGTTCTCATACGAGCAGTACTTC. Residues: CASSSTSGFSYEQYF.

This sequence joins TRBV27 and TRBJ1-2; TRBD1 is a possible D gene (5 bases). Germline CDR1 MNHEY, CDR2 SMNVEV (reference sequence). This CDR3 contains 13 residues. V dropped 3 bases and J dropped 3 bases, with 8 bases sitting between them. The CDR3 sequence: CASSFGGYYGYTF. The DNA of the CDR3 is TGTGCCAGCAGTTTCGGGGGGTACTATGGCTACACCTTC.

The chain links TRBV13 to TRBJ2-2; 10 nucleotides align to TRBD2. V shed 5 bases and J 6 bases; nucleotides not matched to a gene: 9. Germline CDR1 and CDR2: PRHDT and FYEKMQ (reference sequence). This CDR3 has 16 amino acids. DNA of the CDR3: TGTGCCAGCAGCCCCCCAGCGGGAGGGGCGTCCGGGGAGCTGTTTTTT. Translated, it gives CASSPPAGGASGELFF.